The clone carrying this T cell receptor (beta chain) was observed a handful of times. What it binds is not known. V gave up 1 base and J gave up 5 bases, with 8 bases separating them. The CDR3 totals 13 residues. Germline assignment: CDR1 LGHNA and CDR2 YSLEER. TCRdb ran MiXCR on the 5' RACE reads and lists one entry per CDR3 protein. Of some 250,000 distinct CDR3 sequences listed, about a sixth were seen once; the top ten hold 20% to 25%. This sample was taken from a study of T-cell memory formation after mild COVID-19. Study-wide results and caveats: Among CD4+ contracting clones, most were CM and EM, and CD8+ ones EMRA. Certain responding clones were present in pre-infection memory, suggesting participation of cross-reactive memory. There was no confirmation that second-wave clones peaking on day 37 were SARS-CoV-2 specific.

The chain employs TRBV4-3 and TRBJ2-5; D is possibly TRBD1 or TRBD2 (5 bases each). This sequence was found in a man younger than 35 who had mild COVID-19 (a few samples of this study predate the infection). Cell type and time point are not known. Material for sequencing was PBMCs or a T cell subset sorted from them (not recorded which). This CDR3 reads CASSQAWGETQYF. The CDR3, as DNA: TGCGCCAGCAGCCAAGCTTGGGGGGAGACCCAGTACTTC.